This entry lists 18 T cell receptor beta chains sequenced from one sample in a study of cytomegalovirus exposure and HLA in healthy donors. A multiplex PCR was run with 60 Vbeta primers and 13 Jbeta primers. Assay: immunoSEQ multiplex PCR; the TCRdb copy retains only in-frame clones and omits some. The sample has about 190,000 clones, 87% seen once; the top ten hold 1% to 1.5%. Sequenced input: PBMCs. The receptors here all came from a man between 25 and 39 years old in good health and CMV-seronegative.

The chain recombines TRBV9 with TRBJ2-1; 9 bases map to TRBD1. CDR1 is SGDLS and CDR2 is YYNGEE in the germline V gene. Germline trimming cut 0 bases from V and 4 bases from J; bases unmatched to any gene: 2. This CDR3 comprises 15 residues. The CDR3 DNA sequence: TGTGCCAGCAGCGTAGTGGGACAGGGATACAATGAGCAGTTCTTC. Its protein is CASSVVGQGYNEQFF. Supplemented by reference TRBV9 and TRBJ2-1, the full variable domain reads DSGVTQTPKHLITATGQRVTLRCSPRSGDLSVYWYQQSLDQGLQFLIQYYNGEERAKGNILERFSAQQFPDLHSELNLSSLELGDSALYFCASSVVGQGYNEQFFGPGTRLTVL.

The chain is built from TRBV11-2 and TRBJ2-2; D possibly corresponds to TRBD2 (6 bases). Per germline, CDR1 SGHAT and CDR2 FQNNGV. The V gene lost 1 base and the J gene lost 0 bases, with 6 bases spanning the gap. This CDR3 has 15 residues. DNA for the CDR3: TGTGCCAGCAGCTTAGGCGGGGCGAACACCGGGGAGCTGTTTTTT. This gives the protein CASSLGGANTGELFF.

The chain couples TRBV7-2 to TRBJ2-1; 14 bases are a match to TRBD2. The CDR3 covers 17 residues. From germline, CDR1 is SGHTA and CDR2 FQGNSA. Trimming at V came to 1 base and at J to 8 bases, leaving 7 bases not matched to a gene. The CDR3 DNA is TGTGCCAGCAGCTTAGGGGGACTAGCGGGAGTTGAGCATGAGCAGTTCTTC. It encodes CASSLGGLAGVEHEQFF.

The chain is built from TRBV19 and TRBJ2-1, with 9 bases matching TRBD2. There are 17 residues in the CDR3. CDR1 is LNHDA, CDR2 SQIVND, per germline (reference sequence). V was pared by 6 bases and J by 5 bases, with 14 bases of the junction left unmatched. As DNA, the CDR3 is TGTGCCAGTAGAGATTTTCTTAGCGGGAGAGAGGACAATGAGCAGTTCTTC. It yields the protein CASRDFLSGREDNEQFF.

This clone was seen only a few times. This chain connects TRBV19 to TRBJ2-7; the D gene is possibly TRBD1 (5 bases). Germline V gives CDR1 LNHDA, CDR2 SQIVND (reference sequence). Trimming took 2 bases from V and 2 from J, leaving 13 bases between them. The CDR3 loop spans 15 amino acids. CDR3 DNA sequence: TGTGCCAGTAGTATATCCCCTGGGGCTACCTACGAGCAGTACTTC. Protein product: CASSISPGATYEQYF.

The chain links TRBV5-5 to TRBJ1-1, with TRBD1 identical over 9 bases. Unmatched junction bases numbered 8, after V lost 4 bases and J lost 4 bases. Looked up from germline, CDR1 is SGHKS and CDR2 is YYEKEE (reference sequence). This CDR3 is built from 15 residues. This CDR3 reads CASSPQGQGVTEAFF. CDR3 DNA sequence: TGTGCCAGCAGCCCTCAGGGACAGGGTGTCACTGAAGCTTTCTTT.

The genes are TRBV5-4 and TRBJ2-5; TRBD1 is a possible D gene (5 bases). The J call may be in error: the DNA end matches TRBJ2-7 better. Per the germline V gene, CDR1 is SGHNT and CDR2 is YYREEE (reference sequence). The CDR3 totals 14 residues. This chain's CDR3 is CASSPAQGSYEQYF. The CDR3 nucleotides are TGTGCCAGCAGCCCGGCCCAGGGTTCCTACGAGCAGTACTTC.

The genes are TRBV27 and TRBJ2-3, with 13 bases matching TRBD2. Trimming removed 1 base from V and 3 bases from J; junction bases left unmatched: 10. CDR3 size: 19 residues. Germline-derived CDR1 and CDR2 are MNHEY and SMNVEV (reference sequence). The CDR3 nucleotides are TGTGCCAGCAGTTTATTCGGACTAGCGGGGGAAATCGGTACAGATACGCAGTATTTT. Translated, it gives CASSLFGLAGEIGTDTQYF.

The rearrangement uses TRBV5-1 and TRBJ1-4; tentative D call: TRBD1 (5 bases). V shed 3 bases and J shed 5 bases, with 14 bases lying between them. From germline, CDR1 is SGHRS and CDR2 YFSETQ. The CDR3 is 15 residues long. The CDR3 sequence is CASSSGLVLNEKLFF. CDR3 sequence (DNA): TGCGCCAGCAGCTCGGGACTAGTACTGAATGAAAAACTGTTTTTT.

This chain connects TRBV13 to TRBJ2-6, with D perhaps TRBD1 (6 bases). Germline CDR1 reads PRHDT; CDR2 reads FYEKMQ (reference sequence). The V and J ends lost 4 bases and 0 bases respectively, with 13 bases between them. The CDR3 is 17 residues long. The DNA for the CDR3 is TGTGCCAGCAGCTACGCAGGGGTCGGCTCTGGGGCCAACGTCCTGACTTTC. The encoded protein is CASSYAGVGSGANVLTF.

The CDR3 is CASSLRPGSLKEKNIQYF. The CDR3 DNA sequence: TGTGCCAGCAGCTTAAGGCCGGGGTCCTTGAAAGAGAAAAACATTCAGTACTTC. V usage is TRBV7-2 and J usage is TRBJ2-4; possibly TRBD2 for D (5 bases). The CDR3 contains 18 residues. Trimming pared 2 bases from V and 4 bases from J, leaving 21 bases between. Germline assignment: CDR1 SGHTA and CDR2 FQGNSA.

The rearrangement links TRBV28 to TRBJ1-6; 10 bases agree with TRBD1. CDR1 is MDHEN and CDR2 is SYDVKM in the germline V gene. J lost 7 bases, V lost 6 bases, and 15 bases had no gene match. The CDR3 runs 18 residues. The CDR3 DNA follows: TGTGCCAGCAGCCGCTCCCGGGACAGGGGAAGATTCAATTCACCCCTCCACTTT. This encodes CASSRSRDRGRFNSPLHF.

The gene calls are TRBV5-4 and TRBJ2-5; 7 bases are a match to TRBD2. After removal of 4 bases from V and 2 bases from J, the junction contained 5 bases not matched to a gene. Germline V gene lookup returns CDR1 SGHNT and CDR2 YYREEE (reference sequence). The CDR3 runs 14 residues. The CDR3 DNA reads TGTGCCAGCAGCCGGGGGACTAATCAAGAGACCCAGTACTTC. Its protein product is CASSRGTNQETQYF.

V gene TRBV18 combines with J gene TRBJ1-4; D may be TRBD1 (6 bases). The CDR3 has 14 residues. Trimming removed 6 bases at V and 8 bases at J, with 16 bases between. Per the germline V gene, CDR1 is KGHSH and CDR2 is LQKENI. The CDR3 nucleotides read TGTGCCAGCTCCGAAACCAGGGGAATGGAAAAACTGTTTTTT. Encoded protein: CASSETRGMEKLFF.

The CDR3 nucleotides read TGTGCCAGCAGCTCTCAACAGGGTGCGGTGGAGGCCCAGTACTTC. The encoded protein is CASSSQQGAVEAQYF. The rearrangement links TRBV5-4 to TRBJ2-5; D might be TRBD1 (6 bases). In germline, CDR1 is SGHNT, CDR2 YYREEE (reference sequence). Deletions cut 3 bases from V and 9 bases from J, with 21 bases between. The CDR3 spans 15 residues. The whole variable domain, filled in from reference TRBV5-4 and TRBJ2-5, reads ETGVTQSPTHLIKTRGQQVTLRCSSQSGHNTVSWYQQALGQGPQFIFQYYREEENGRGNFPPRFSGLQFPNYSSELNVNALELDDSALYLCASSSQQGAVEAQYFGPGTRLLVL.

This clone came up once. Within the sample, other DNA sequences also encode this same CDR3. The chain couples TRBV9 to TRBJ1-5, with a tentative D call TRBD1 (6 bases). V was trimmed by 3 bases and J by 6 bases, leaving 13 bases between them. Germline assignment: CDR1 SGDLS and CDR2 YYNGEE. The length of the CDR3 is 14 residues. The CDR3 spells CASSAWDNGQPQHF. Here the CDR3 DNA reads TGTGCCAGCAGCGCTTGGGACAATGGTCAGCCCCAGCATTTT.

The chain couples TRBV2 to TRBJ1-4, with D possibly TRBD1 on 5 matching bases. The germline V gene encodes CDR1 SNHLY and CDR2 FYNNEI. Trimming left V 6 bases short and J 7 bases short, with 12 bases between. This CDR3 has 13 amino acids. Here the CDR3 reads CASRGTGGEKLFF. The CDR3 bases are TGTGCCAGCAGAGGGACTGGAGGTGAAAAACTGTTTTTT. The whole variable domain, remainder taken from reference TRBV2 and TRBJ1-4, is EPEVTQTPSHQVTQMGQEVILRCVPISNHLYFYWYRQILGQKVEFLVSFYNNEISEKSEIFDDQFSVERPDGSNFTLKIRSTKLEDSAMYFCASRGTGGEKLFFGSGTQLSVL.

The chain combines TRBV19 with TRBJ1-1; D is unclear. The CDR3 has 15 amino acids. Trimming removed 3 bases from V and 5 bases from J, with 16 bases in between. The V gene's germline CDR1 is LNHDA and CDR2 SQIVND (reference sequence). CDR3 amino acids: CASSMNPDPVTEAFF. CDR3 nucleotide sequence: TGTGCCAGTAGTATGAATCCAGATCCTGTGACTGAAGCTTTCTTT. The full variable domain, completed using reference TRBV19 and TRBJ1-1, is DGGITQSPKYLFRKEGQNVTLSCEQNLNHDAMYWYRQDPGQGLRLIYYSQIVNDFQKGDIAEGYSVSREKKESFPLTVTSAQKNPTAFYLCASSMNPDPVTEAFFGQGTRLTVV.